What follows are 12 T cell receptor beta chains derived from one specimen sequenced in a study of T cells in Graves' hyperthyroidism and ophthalmopathy. From RNA transcripts, TCR beta CDR3 regions were amplified. The primer set for the first-round RT-PCR of the TCR CDR3 was HTBI. MiXCR, run by TCRdb on the multiplex PCR reads, gives a single entry per CDR3 protein. Of approximately 250,000 distinct CDR3 sequences in the sample, roughly 22% were seen once. The sample was blood. These receptors all stem from a middle-aged woman with Graves' ophthalmopathy.

This clonotype appeared many times. This chain links TRBV2 with TRBJ2-2; D remains ambiguous. V was shortened by 3 bases and J by 2 bases, with 7 bases between the two germline ends. CDR3 length: 14 residues. Germline-derived CDR1 and CDR2 are SNHLY and FYNNEI. The CDR3 sequence: CASSDSGNTGELFF. The CDR3 DNA is TGTGCCAGCAGTGATTCCGGTAACACCGGGGAGCTGTTTTTT.

The rearrangement uses TRBV11-2 and TRBJ1-2; D perhaps matches TRBD1 (5 bases). From germline, CDR1 is SGHAT and CDR2 FQNNGV. With 0 bases removed from V and 8 bases from J, the gap between germline ends came to 22 bases. The CDR3 has 17 residues. The CDR3 here is CASSLDRYAGGIYGYTF. Here the CDR3 DNA reads TGTGCCAGCAGCTTAGATCGATATGCCGGGGGAATCTACGGCTACACCTTC.

At least ten counts were recorded for this clonotype. This rearrangement joins TRBV3-1 to TRBJ2-7, with TRBD1 as a possible D gene (5 bases). The ends were cut back, 8 bases at V and 4 bases at J, with 12 bases in the middle. Looked up from germline, CDR1 is LGHDT and CDR2 is YNNKEL (reference sequence). There are 12 residues in the CDR3. The CDR3 here is CASSRKGYEQYF. In DNA form, the CDR3 reads TGTGCCAGCTCCCGGAAGGGGTACGAGCAGTACTTC.

This clonotype was found many times. The J gene is TRBJ2-4, the V gene TRBV6-1, with TRBD2 as a possible D gene (7 bases). This CDR3 region has 15 residues. From germline, CDR1 is MNHNS and CDR2 SASEGT. V gave up 2 bases and J gave up 2 bases, with 10 bases separating them. Here the CDR3 reads CASSETGGPKNIQYF. Here the CDR3 DNA reads TGTGCCAGCAGTGAAACCGGGGGGCCCAAAAACATTCAGTACTTC.

In this sample, this clonotype turned up many times. The rearrangement links TRBV24-1 to TRBJ2-2, with no clear D. This CDR3 is built from 16 residues. V lost 4 bases and J 3 bases, leaving 14 bases between the germline ends. Germline loops: CDR1 KGHDR, CDR2 SFDVKD. CDR3: CATSDPRSGDTGELFF. The CDR3 DNA sequence: TGTGCCACCAGTGACCCCCGCTCTGGAGACACCGGGGAGCTGTTTTTT.

V usage is TRBV19 and J usage is TRBJ1-5, with D unresolved. The germline V gene has CDR1 LNHDA and CDR2 SQIVND (reference sequence). V lost 3 bases and J lost 3, with 12 bases in between. The CDR3 runs to 15 residues. CDR3 sequence (DNA): TGTGCCAGTAGTATCAGCCGCAAAAACAATCAGCCCCAGCATTTT. It translates to CASSISRKNNQPQHF.

This clonotype was seen more than once but under ten times. The CDR3 loop is CASRRAGNTGELFF. Here the CDR3 DNA reads TGTGCCAGCAGGCGAGCGGGAAACACCGGGGAGCTGTTTTTT. The V gene is TRBV7-8, the J gene TRBJ2-2; 7 bases fit TRBD2. Germline-derived CDR1 and CDR2 are SGHVS and FQNEAQ. V shed 6 bases, J shed 2 bases, and the junction held 3 bases outside the gene matches. CDR3 length equals 14 residues.

This clonotype has a count of ten or more. The genes are TRBV20-1 and TRBJ1-2; TRBD1 matches 8 bases. Germline assignment: CDR1 DFQATT and CDR2 SNEGSKA (reference sequence). This CDR3 is built from 13 residues. The trim removed 3 bases at V and 7 bases at J, leaving 7 bases unmatched. As DNA, the CDR3 is TGCAGTGCTAGCGGACAGGGTTTCGTTGGCTACACCTTC. This codes for CSASGQGFVGYTF.

In its sample, this clonotype was seen many times. The CDR3 coding sequence is TGTGCCAGCAGTTACTTAGGGGGCAATCAGCCCCAGCATTTT. Translation gives CASSYLGGNQPQHF. The chain has TRBV6-5 and TRBJ1-5; tentative D call: TRBD1 (5 bases). The V end was cut by 1 base, the J end by 2 bases, with 6 bases between. The CDR3 consists of 14 residues. Germline-derived CDR1 and CDR2 are MNHEY and SVGAGI.

This clonotype was observed many times. The rearrangement uses TRBV4-1 and TRBJ1-1; TRBD1 aligns across 10 bases. The V gene end was trimmed by 0 bases and the J gene end by 10 bases; junction bases not matched to a gene: 8. This CDR3 is built from 15 residues. Germline assignment: CDR1 MGHRA and CDR2 YSYEKL. The CDR3 reads CASSQEGQGVIGAFF. For the CDR3, the DNA is TGCGCCAGCAGCCAAGAAGGACAGGGGGTAATTGGAGCTTTCTTT.

This clonotype was seen many times. The gene calls are TRBV11-2 and TRBJ2-7, with 10 bases aligning to TRBD2. Germline V gene lookup returns CDR1 SGHAT and CDR2 FQNNGV. The CDR3 contains 15 residues. After removal of 0 bases from V and 3 bases from J, the junction contained 2 bases not matched to a gene. The CDR3: CASSLDPSGSYEQYF. The CDR3 region has the DNA TGTGCCAGCAGCTTAGATCCTAGCGGGAGCTACGAGCAGTACTTC.

This clonotype was observed many times. The V gene is TRBV20-1, the J gene TRBJ2-5; 9 nucleotides match TRBD1. J lost 4 bases, V lost 6 bases, and 6 bases had no gene match. The V gene's germline CDR1 is DFQATT and CDR2 SNEGSKA (reference sequence). This CDR3 has 13 residues. The CDR3 is CSAAGTGIETQYF. In nucleotides, the CDR3 is TGCAGTGCAGCCGGGACAGGGATAGAGACCCAGTACTTC.